Listed below are T cell receptor beta chains from one sample, sequenced in a study of CD8+ T cells in alopecia areata. TCRdb's copy holds only in-frame clones and misses some; the assay was immunoSEQ multiplex PCR. The sample consists of 180,000 or so clones, about 47% of them appearing once. The sample was CD8+ T cells sorted from blood, taken at approximately week 51, from a patient treated with tofacitinib. The receptor source for this set is a human donor with alopecia areata. CDR3s include the opening cysteine and the closing phenylalanine or tryptophan.

j_call v_call cdr3_aa
TRBJ2-1 TRBV29-1 CSVEMVEFSYNEQFF
TRBJ1-5 TRBV6-6 CASSMGNSNQPQHF
TRBJ1-1 TRBV7-9 CASTREGTEAFF
TRBJ1-1 TRBV6-5 CASKMRENTEAFF
TRBJ2-2 TRBV4-1 CASSHLQGGDTGELFF
TRBJ1-2 TRBV29-1 CSVGVTGGHYGYTF
TRBJ2-3 TRBV4-3 CASSQASSETQYF
TRBJ1-1 TRBV4-2 CASSQDLRAEDTEAFF
TRBJ1-1 TRBV18 CASSKGKGRNTEAFF
TRBJ2-2 TRBV30 CAWGLGPPNTGELFF
TRBJ2-2 TRBV6-6 CASSYGQSGELFF
TRBJ2-1 TRBV18 CASSPPGAYNEQFF
TRBJ1-6 TRBV10-3 CAISDRGLFNSPLHF
TRBJ2-5 TRBV5-1 CASSLSRGASETQYF
TRBJ2-5 TRBV15 CATSRDIGLAGQQETQYF
TRBJ1-1 TRBV18 CASSPPALPTLTEAFF
TRBJ2-2 TRBV9 CASSVLRDRGYTGELFF
TRBJ2-7 TRBV11-1 CASSLGEGNYEQYF
TRBJ1-2 TRBV9 CASSTETGPYHGYTF
TRBJ1-5 TRBV9 CASSTGTGGGQPQHF
TRBJ1-1 TRBV4-3 CASSPVLGPGEEAFF
TRBJ1-1 TRBV7-3 CASSLGGPGSANTEAFF
TRBJ1-2 TRBV4-1 CASSQVPANYGYTF
TRBJ2-1 TRBV29-1 CSVGQGASYNEQFF
TRBJ1-6 TRBV7-2 CASSRRDRVGSPLHF
TRBJ2-7 TRBV15 CATSRDMAPLNSEQYF
TRBJ2-2 TRBV9 CASSVDAGELFF
TRBJ1-4 TRBV13 CASSLAGVEEKLFF
TRBJ2-5 TRBV13 CASSLIGLAQETQYF